This is a list of T cell receptor beta chains from one sample in a study of blood T cell repertoires in COVID-19. The table came from immunoSEQ multiplex PCR; TCRdb's copy has only in-frame clones and leaves some out. The sample lists roughly 100,000 clones; around nine tenths were seen once. Sequenced input: peripheral blood. Receptor source: a woman of 80 years or more in a cohort sampled during active COVID-19. The CDR3 runs from the conserved cysteine through the conserved F or W. The D gene is left open where the match is weak. Rows give clone size only sometimes, using once, few, many, or a class for an expanded clone.

cdr3_nt	cdr3_aa	j_call	clone_size	v_call	d_call
TGTGCCACCTCGACAGGGGTAAATGAAAAACTGTTTTTT	CATSTGVNEKLFF	TRBJ1-4	-	TRBV18	TRBD1
TGCGCCAGCAGTTATACAGGGGGGACCCAGTACTTC	CASSYTGGTQYF	TRBJ2-5	-	TRBV10-1	TRBD1
TGTGCCAGCAGTGATCTCCAGAGGGTCAGAGAATATGGCTACACCTTC	CASSDLQRVREYGYTF	TRBJ1-2	-	TRBV28	-
TGTGCCTGGAGTAAGACGGGGACAGGGAGGAATCAGCCCCAGCATTTT	CAWSKTGTGRNQPQHF	TRBJ1-5	-	TRBV30	TRBD1
TGTGCCAGCACTGGACTGCCCGGGAGAGACAATGAGCAGTTCTTC	CASTGLPGRDNEQFF	TRBJ2-1	-	TRBV6-5	-
TGCGCCAGCAGCTTAACTAGCGCTTACGAGCAGTACTTC	CASSLTSAYEQYF	TRBJ2-7	-	TRBV5-1	TRBD2
TGTGCCAGCCGAGAGGAGACCCAGTACTTC	CASREETQYF	TRBJ2-5	once	TRBV6-5	-
TGTGCCAGCAGCGCTGGACAGGCAGTTAACACCATATATTTT	CASSAGQAVNTIYF	TRBJ1-3	-	TRBV5-4	TRBD1
TGTGCCAGCAGCGTAGCGACCGGAGCGTCTAATTCACCCCTCCACTTT	CASSVATGASNSPLHF	TRBJ1-6	-	TRBV9	-
TGCGCCAGCAGTCAAGGGATCCGAGGACAGGTAGGGGCCGTAGGGCAGTTCTTC	CASSQGIRGQVGAVGQFF	TRBJ2-1	-	TRBV23-1	TRBD1
TGTGCCACCAGTGATTCCACAGGGGTCACCTACAATGAGCAGTTCTTC	CATSDSTGVTYNEQFF	TRBJ2-1	-	TRBV24-1	TRBD1
TGTGCCAGCAGCTTGGGGACTAGCGGTTCCTACAATGAGCAGTTCTTC	CASSLGTSGSYNEQFF	TRBJ2-1	-	TRBV5-4	TRBD2
TGCGCCAGCAGCCCTCTACAGGGAGTAGGTAATTCACCCCTCCACTTT	CASSPLQGVGNSPLHF	TRBJ1-6	-	TRBV5-1	-
TGTGCCAGCAGCCTGGACAGGGGGCCCCTTGGCTACACCTTC	CASSLDRGPLGYTF	TRBJ1-2	-	TRBV5-4	TRBD1
TGTGCCAGCGTCGGGCTCACCGGGACTAGCGGGAGCTACGAGCAGTACTTC	CASVGLTGTSGSYEQYF	TRBJ2-7	-	TRBV19	TRBD2
TGTGCCGAGGGAGGTGGAGGGGCGGAAGGAAACACCATATATTTT	CAEGGGGAEGNTIYF	TRBJ1-3	-	TRBV6-4	-
TGTGCCAGCACCGAGACAGGGAACTCTGGAAACACCATATATTTT	CASTETGNSGNTIYF	TRBJ1-3	-	TRBV6-5	TRBD1
TGTGCCAGCAGTTACATCGAGGCTCCCCAGCATTTT	CASSYIEAPQHF	TRBJ1-5	-	TRBV6-2/TRBV6-3	-
TGTGCCAGCTCACCTTGGACTAGCGGGAGTACCTACGAGCAGTACTTC	CASSPWTSGSTYEQYF	TRBJ2-7	once	TRBV18	TRBD2
TGTGCCAGCCGGATTAGGGGACAGGGGGCCGGGCTAGCGCGGACCGAGCAGTACTTC	CASRIRGQGAGLARTEQYF	TRBJ2-7	-	TRBV27	TRBD1
TGTGCCACCAGTGAAGATGGGACAGACTATGGCTACACCTTC	CATSEDGTDYGYTF	TRBJ1-2	once	TRBV24-1	TRBD1
TGTGCCACCAGCACAAGGGGACAGGGAAGCGCAGATACGCAGTATTTT	CATSTRGQGSADTQYF	TRBJ2-3	-	TRBV15	TRBD1
TGCGCCAGCAGCCAAGACGGGTCCAGTAACTATGGCTACACCTTC	CASSQDGSSNYGYTF	TRBJ1-2	few	TRBV4-1	-
TGTGCCAGCAGTTTAAAATCCCGGGAGGAGGGCAATGAGCAGTTCTTC	CASSLKSREEGNEQFF	TRBJ2-1	-	TRBV27	TRBD2
TGCGCCAGCAGCTTGGTCGCCAGAGAGACCCAGTACTTC	CASSLVARETQYF	TRBJ2-5	-	TRBV5-1	-
TGTGCCAATACAGGACAGCCTTATAGCAATCAGCCCCAGCATTTT	CANTGQPYSNQPQHF	TRBJ1-5	-	TRBV15	-
TGCAGCGCTACTAACCGGCAAGCTTTCTTT	CSATNRQAFF	TRBJ1-1	-	TRBV29-1	-
TGTGCCAGCAGCATCCCAACAGGGGAATCCGGAAACACCATATATTTT	CASSIPTGESGNTIYF	TRBJ1-3	-	TRBV21-1	-
TGTGCCAGCAGCTCTCCGAGCGGGGCCGAGAATGAGCAGTTCTTC	CASSSPSGAENEQFF	TRBJ2-1	-	TRBV5-6	TRBD2
TGTGCCAGTGGAGAGCAGGGGAATGAAAAACTGTTTTTT	CASGEQGNEKLFF	TRBJ1-4	-	TRBV6-5	-
TGCGCCAGCAGCTCCGGTCTGAACACTGAAGCTTTCTTT	CASSSGLNTEAFF	TRBJ1-1	-	TRBV5-1	-
TGTGCCAGCAGCGACGCACAGGTTTTCCAACGGGAAGCTTTCTTT	CASSDAQVFQREAFF	TRBJ1-1	few	TRBV7-6	-
TGTGCCAGCAGCCAAAGGGGCAGCGGGGGGACCAATGAGCAGTTCTTC	CASSQRGSGGTNEQFF	TRBJ2-1	-	TRBV3-1/TRBV3-2	TRBD2
TGTGCCAGTAGTCTTGGGACAGGGCTGAACACTGAAGCTTTCTTT	CASSLGTGLNTEAFF	TRBJ1-1	-	TRBV19	TRBD1